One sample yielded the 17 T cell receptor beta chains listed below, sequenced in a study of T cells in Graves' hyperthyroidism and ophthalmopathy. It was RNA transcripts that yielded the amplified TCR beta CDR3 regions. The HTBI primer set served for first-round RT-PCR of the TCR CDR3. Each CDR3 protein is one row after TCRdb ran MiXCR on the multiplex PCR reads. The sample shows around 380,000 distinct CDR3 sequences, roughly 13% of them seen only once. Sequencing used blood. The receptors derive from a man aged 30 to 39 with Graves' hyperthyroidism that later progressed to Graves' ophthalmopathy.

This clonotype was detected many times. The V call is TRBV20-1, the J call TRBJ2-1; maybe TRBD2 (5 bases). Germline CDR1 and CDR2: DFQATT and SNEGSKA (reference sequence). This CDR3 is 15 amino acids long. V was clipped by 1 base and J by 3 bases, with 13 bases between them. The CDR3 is CSARGLEGFYNEQFF. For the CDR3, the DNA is TGCAGTGCTAGAGGTCTCGAGGGTTTCTACAATGAGCAGTTCTTC.

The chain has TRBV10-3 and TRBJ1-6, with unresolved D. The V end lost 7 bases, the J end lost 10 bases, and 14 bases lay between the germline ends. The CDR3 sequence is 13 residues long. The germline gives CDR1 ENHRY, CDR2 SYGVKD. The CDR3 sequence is CAIKDLDSSPLHF. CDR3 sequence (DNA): TGTGCCATCAAGGACTTGGATTCCTCACCCCTCCACTTT.

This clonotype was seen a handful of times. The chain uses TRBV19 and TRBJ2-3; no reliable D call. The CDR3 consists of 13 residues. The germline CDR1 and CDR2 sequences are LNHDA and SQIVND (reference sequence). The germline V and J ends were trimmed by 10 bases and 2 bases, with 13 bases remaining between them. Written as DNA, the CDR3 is TGTGCCATATCACCCACCCCCACAGATACGCAGTATTTT. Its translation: CAISPTPTDTQYF.

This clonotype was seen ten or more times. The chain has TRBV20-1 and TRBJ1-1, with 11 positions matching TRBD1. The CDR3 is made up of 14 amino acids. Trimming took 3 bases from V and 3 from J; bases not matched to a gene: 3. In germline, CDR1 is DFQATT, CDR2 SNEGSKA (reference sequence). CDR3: CSASLGQGDTEAFF. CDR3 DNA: TGCAGTGCTAGCCTGGGACAGGGGGACACTGAAGCTTTCTTT.

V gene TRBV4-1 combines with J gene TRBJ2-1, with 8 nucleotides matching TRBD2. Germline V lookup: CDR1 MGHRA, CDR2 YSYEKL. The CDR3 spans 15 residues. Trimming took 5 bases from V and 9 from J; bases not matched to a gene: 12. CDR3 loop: CASSTSHGLAPEQFF. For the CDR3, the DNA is TGCGCCAGCAGCACCTCCCACGGACTAGCCCCTGAGCAGTTCTTC.

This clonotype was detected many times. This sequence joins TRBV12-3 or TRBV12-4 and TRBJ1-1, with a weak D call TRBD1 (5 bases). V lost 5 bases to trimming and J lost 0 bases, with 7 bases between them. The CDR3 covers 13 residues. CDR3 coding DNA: TGTGCCAGCAGTGGACACTTGAACACTGAAGCTTTCTTT. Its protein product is CASSGHLNTEAFF.

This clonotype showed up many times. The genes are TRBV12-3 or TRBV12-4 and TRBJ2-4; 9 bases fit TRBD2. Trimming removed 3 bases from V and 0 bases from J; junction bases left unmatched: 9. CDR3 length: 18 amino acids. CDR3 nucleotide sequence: TGTGCCAGCAGTTTTTGGTCTAGCGGGGTGCTAGCCAAAAACATTCAGTACTTC. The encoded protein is CASSFWSSGVLAKNIQYF.

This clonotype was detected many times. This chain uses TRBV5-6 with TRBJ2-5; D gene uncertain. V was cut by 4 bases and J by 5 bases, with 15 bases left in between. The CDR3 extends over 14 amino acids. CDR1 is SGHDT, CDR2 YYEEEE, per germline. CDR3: CASSPVQADETQYF. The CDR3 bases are TGTGCCAGCAGCCCGGTGCAGGCGGATGAGACCCAGTACTTC.

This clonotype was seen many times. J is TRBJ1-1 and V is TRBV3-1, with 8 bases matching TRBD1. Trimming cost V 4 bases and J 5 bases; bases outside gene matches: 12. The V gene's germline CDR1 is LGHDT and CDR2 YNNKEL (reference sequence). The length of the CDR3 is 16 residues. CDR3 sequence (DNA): TGTGCCAGCAGCCGAATCGGACAGGGAGGGGAAACTGAAGCTTTCTTT. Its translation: CASSRIGQGGETEAFF.

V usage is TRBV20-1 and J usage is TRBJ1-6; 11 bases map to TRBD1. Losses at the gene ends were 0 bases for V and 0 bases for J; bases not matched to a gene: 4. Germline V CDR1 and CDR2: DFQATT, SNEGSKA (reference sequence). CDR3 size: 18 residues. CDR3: CSARDRGTGGSYNSPLHF. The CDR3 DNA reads TGCAGTGCTAGAGATCGAGGGACAGGGGGCTCCTATAATTCACCCCTCCACTTT.

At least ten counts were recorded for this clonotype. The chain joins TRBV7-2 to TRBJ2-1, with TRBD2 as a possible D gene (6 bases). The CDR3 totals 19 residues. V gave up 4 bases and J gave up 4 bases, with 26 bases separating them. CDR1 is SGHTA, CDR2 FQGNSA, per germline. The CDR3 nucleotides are TGTGCCAGCAGCTCGAGGGGACTTGTCCGGGACTGGACTTACAATGAGCAGTTCTTC. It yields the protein CASSSRGLVRDWTYNEQFF. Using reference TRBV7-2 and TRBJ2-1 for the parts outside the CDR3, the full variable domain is GAGVSQSPSNKVTEKGKDVELRCDPISGHTALYWYRQSLGQGLEFLIYFQGNSAPDKSGLPSDRFSAERTGGSVSTLTIQRTQQEDSAVYLCASSSRGLVRDWTYNEQFFGPGTRLTVL.

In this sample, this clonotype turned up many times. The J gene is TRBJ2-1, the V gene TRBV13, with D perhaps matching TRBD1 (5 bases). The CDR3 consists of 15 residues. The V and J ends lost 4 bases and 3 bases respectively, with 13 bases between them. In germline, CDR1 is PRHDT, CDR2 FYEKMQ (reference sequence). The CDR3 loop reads CASSSGLFRYNEQFF. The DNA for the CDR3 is TGTGCCAGCAGCTCAGGGCTGTTCCGCTACAATGAGCAGTTCTTC.

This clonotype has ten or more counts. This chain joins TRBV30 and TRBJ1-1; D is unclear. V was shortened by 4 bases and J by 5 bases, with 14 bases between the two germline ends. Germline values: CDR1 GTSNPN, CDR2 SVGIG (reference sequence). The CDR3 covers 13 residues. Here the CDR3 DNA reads TGTGCCTGGACAGGTCACGAGGAGACTGAAGCTTTCTTT. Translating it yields CAWTGHEETEAFF.

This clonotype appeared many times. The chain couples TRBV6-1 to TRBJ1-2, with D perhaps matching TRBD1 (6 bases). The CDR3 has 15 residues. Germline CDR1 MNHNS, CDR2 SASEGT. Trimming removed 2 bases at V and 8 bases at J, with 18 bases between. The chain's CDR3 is CASSELIPRQVGYTF. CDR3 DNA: TGTGCCAGCAGTGAACTAATCCCCCGACAGGTGGGCTACACCTTC.

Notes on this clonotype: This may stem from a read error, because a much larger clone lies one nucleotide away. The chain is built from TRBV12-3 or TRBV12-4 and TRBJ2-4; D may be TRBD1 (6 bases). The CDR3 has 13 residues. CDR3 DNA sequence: TGTGCCAGCAGCACAGGACCCGGGGACATTCGGTACTTC. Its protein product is CASSTGPGDIRYF.

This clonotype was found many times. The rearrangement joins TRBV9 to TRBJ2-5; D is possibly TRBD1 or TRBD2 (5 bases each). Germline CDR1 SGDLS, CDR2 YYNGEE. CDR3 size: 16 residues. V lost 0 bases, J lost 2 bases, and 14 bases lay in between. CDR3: CASSVGGVVGQETQYF. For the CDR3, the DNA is TGTGCCAGCAGCGTAGGAGGGGTAGTGGGTCAAGAGACCCAGTACTTC. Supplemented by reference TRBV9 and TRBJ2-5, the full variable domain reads DSGVTQTPKHLITATGQRVTLRCSPRSGDLSVYWYQQSLDQGLQFLIQYYNGEERAKGNILERFSAQQFPDLHSELNLSSLELGDSALYFCASSVGGVVGQETQYFGPGTRLLVL.

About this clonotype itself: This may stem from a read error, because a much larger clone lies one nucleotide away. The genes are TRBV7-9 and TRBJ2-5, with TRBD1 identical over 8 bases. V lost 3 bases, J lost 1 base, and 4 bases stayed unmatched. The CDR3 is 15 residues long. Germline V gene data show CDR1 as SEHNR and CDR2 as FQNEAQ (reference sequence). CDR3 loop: CASSFPTGGQETQYF. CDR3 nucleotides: TGTGCCAGCAGCTTCCCCACAGGGGGCCAAGAGACCCAGTACTTC. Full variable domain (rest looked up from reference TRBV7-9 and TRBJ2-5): DTGVSQNPRHKITKRGQNVTFRCDPISEHNRLYWYRQTLGQGPEFLTYFQNEAQLEKSRLLSDRFSAERPKGSFSTLEIQRTEQGDSAMYLCASSFPTGGQETQYFGPGTRLLVL.